Presented here are 32 T cell receptor beta chains from one specimen sequenced in a study of blood T cell repertoires in COVID-19. Repertoires were generated with immunoSEQ multiplex PCR, while TCRdb's copy carries only in-frame clones and drops some. Of some 89,000 clones listed, over 85% are singletons. The sample taken for sequencing was peripheral blood. Every receptor here comes from a man over 45 with acute or convalescent COVID-19.

The chain has TRBV4-1 and TRBJ1-4; TRBD1 aligns across 8 bases. CDR1 and CDR2 from the germline V gene are MGHRA and YSYEKL. Trimming at V came to 4 bases and at J to 10 bases, leaving 8 bases not matched to a gene. The CDR3 is 14 residues long. The CDR3 sequence: CASSPDREQGKLFF. The CDR3 region has the DNA TGCGCCAGCAGCCCGGACAGGGAACAAGGAAAACTGTTTTTT.

This chain joins TRBV7-7 and TRBJ2-5, with D perhaps TRBD2 (6 bases). Germline V CDR1 and CDR2: SSHAT, FNYEAQ (reference sequence). The CDR3 covers 14 residues. The V and J ends lost 1 base and 4 bases respectively, with 10 bases between them. The CDR3 loop is CASSLGVGGETQYF. CDR3 DNA: TGTGCCAGCAGCTTAGGAGTGGGGGGAGAGACCCAGTACTTC.

The chain carries TRBV5-1 and TRBJ2-2, with TRBD2 identical over 8 bases. V lost 0 bases, J lost 6 bases, and 7 bases stayed unmatched. This CDR3 comprises 16 residues. From germline, CDR1 is SGHRS and CDR2 YFSETQ. CDR3 nucleotide sequence: TGCGCCAGCAGCTTGGATCAGCGGGAGCGCGCCGGGGAGCTGTTTTTT. Translation: CASSLDQRERAGELFF.

This clone was found a few times. The chain combines TRBV5-6 with TRBJ1-5; D is ambiguous. Trimming pared 1 base from V and 4 bases from J, leaving 6 bases between. Germline values: CDR1 SGHDT, CDR2 YYEEEE. This CDR3 contains 13 residues. The CDR3 sequence is CASSLRGNQPQHF. The DNA for the CDR3 is TGTGCCAGCAGCTTGCGAGGGAATCAGCCCCAGCATTTT.

This sequence joins TRBV5-8 and TRBJ1-5; TRBD1 aligns across 7 bases. The CDR3 is 14 amino acids. Trimming took 6 bases from V and 4 from J; bases not matched to a gene: 7. CDR1 and CDR2 from the germline V gene are SGHTS and YDEGEE. The CDR3 region is CASNGGGANQPQHF. DNA for the CDR3: TGTGCCAGCAACGGAGGGGGCGCAAATCAGCCCCAGCATTTT.

This clone has at least ten counts. The chain couples TRBV2 to TRBJ2-3, with 11 nucleotides matching TRBD1. V gave up 8 bases and J gave up 4 bases; unmatched junction bases: 5. Per germline, CDR1 SNHLY and CDR2 FYNNEI. This CDR3 region has 14 residues. The CDR3 loop reads CASFRDRGADTQYF. CDR3 bases: TGTGCCAGCTTCAGGGACAGGGGGGCAGATACGCAGTATTTT.

The V call is TRBV3-1 (or the pseudogene TRBV3-2), the J call TRBJ1-4; no clear D. Germline lookup yields CDR1 LGHDT and CDR2 YNNKEL (reference sequence). The germline V and J ends were trimmed by 1 base and 6 bases, with 6 bases remaining between them. The CDR3 is 13 residues long. This CDR3 is CASSQGQYEKLFF. For the CDR3, the DNA is TGTGCCAGCAGCCAAGGCCAGTATGAAAAACTGTTTTTT.

The chain combines TRBV6-2 or TRBV6-3 with TRBJ1-3; D unresolved. This CDR3 is built from 15 residues. Germline V gene sequence: CDR1 MNHEY, CDR2 SVGEGT. Trimming shortened V by 2 bases and J by 0 bases, and 8 bases separated the two germline ends. The CDR3 loop is CASSYPFRSGNTIYF. CDR3 nucleotide sequence: TGTGCCAGCAGTTACCCGTTCCGCTCTGGAAACACCATATATTTT.

The chain joins TRBV7-2 to TRBJ1-2; D might be TRBD1 (6 bases). This CDR3 contains 14 residues. Trimming left V 5 bases short and J 2 bases short, with 12 bases between. CDR1 is SGHTA and CDR2 is FQGNSA in the germline V gene. The CDR3 here is CASSPQGDNYGYTF. The CDR3 coding sequence is TGTGCCAGCAGCCCACAGGGTGACAACTATGGCTACACCTTC.

The chain combines TRBV27 with TRBJ1-2, with a possible D match to TRBD1 (5 bases). The V end was cut by 5 bases, the J end by 2 bases, with 9 bases between. The CDR3 contains 13 residues. From germline, CDR1 is MNHEY and CDR2 SMNVEV (reference sequence). The CDR3: CASSVTANYGYTF. The CDR3, as DNA: TGTGCCAGCAGTGTGACAGCAAACTATGGCTACACCTTC.

The V call is TRBV5-1, the J call TRBJ1-2; D not resolved. This CDR3 is 14 amino acids long. Per the germline V gene, CDR1 is SGHRS and CDR2 is YFSETQ. Between the trimmed V and J ends, which lost 3 bases and 0 bases, there was a span of 9 bases. The DNA for the CDR3 is TGCGCCAGCAGCTCTGCAACAGCTAACTATGGCTACACCTTC. Its translation is CASSSATANYGYTF.

On this clone itself: The identical CDR3 is also encoded by other nucleotide sequences in the sample. The chain uses TRBV2 and TRBJ2-3, with TRBD2 identical over 13 bases. The CDR3 covers 17 residues. Germline V gene sequence: CDR1 SNHLY, CDR2 FYNNEI. With V trimmed by 6 bases and J by 0 bases, 6 bases remained unmatched. The CDR3 sequence is CASSRWTSGGSTDTQYF. The CDR3 region has the DNA TGTGCCAGCAGCCGCTGGACTAGCGGGGGAAGCACAGATACGCAGTATTTT.

CDR3 bases: TGTGCCAGCAGCTTACAGGGCTTTAATGAAAAACTGTTTTTT. Its protein product is CASSLQGFNEKLFF. The rearrangement links TRBV7-8 to TRBJ1-4; perhaps TRBD1 as D (5 bases). Trimming left V 2 bases short and J 4 bases short, with 8 bases between. There are 14 residues in the CDR3. Germline V gene lookup returns CDR1 SGHVS and CDR2 FQNEAQ.

The chain combines TRBV19 with TRBJ2-2; 8 bases match TRBD1. Per germline, CDR1 LNHDA and CDR2 SQIVND (reference sequence). This CDR3 is 15 amino acids long. With 5 bases clipped from V and 3 bases from J, the junction kept 5 bases outside the gene matches. The CDR3 nucleotides are TGTGCCAGTAGTCCCCAGGGGGCAGACACCGGGGAGCTGTTTTTT. Its protein product is CASSPQGADTGELFF.

The V gene is TRBV2, the J gene TRBJ1-5; TRBD1 might be the D (6 bases). V lost 4 bases and J 1 base, leaving 14 bases between the germline ends. Per germline, CDR1 SNHLY and CDR2 FYNNEI. The CDR3 loop spans 16 amino acids. In nucleotides, the CDR3 is TGTGCCAGCAGTGGGGGAGGGGGGGTAAGCAATCAGCCCCAGCATTTT. Translated, it gives CASSGGGGVSNQPQHF.

The CDR3 loop is CASSSRLGLAGDTDTQYF. In nucleotides, the CDR3 is TGTGCCAGCAGCTCCCGCCTAGGACTAGCGGGAGACACAGATACGCAGTATTTT. The chain combines TRBV7-9 with TRBJ2-3; 13 bases are shared with TRBD2. CDR3 length: 18 residues. The J segment lost 2 bases and the V segment lost 4 bases, leaving 9 bases of the junction unmatched. Looked up from germline, CDR1 is SEHNR and CDR2 is FQNEAQ (reference sequence).

The rearrangement links TRBV7-2 to TRBJ2-1, with 10 bases that match TRBD2. The trim removed 5 bases at V and 4 bases at J, leaving 8 bases unmatched. This CDR3 has 16 residues. Looked up from germline, CDR1 is SGHTA and CDR2 is FQGNSA. The CDR3 DNA reads as TGTGCCAGCAGCCAGACCTTAGCGGGGGGTTACAATGAGCAGTTCTTC. Translating it yields CASSQTLAGGYNEQFF.

CDR3 loop: CASIKGTGFCEQYV. The CDR3 coding sequence is TGCGCCAGCATCAAGGGGACAGGTTTCTGCGAGCAGTACGTC. This chain joins TRBV23-1 and TRBJ2-7; 8 nucleotides match TRBD1. TRBV23-1 is designated an ORF whose function remains uncertain. The CDR3 runs to 14 residues. V was pared by 7 bases and J by 6 bases, with 11 bases of the junction left unmatched.

The V gene is TRBV11-2, the J gene TRBJ2-5; TRBD1 is a possible D gene (5 bases). V was clipped by 5 bases and J by 4 bases, with 17 bases between them. CDR1 SGHAT and CDR2 FQNNGV come from the germline V gene. The CDR3 consists of 15 residues. The DNA of the CDR3 is TGTGCCAGCAGCCCTGATACCTCTAGGGGAGAGACCCAGTACTTC. The encoded protein is CASSPDTSRGETQYF.

The chain is built from TRBV5-5 and TRBJ1-1, with D possibly TRBD1 on 6 matching bases. This CDR3 is built from 15 residues. Germline V gene sequence: CDR1 SGHKS, CDR2 YYEKEE (reference sequence). Deletions cut 0 bases from V and 2 bases from J, with 11 bases between. The CDR3 is CASSLGWTVNTEAFF. The DNA for the CDR3 is TGTGCCAGCAGCTTGGGCTGGACAGTCAACACTGAAGCTTTCTTT.

This chain's CDR3 is CASSLGPLTRSDEQFF. DNA for the CDR3: TGTGCCAGCAGCTTAGGCCCCTTGACTAGGAGTGATGAGCAGTTCTTC. V is TRBV7-3 and J is TRBJ2-1; TRBD2 might be the D (6 bases). This CDR3 has 16 residues. V gave up 2 bases and J gave up 8 bases, with 19 bases separating them. From germline, CDR1 is SGHTA and CDR2 FQGTGA.

This chain joins TRBV9 and TRBJ2-7; 9 nucleotides align to TRBD2. The CDR3 length is 16 residues. Germline V CDR1 and CDR2: SGDLS, YYNGEE. V lost 0 bases, J lost 0 bases, and 4 bases stayed unmatched. CDR3 DNA: TGTGCCAGCAGCGTAGGAAGCGGGGGGAGCTCCTACGAGCAGTACTTC. Amino acid sequence: CASSVGSGGSSYEQYF.

V is TRBV9 and J is TRBJ2-3; TRBD1 is a possible D gene (8 bases). Germline V gene sequence: CDR1 SGDLS, CDR2 YYNGEE. V was clipped by 4 bases and J by 6 bases, with 12 bases between them. CDR3 size: 13 residues. CDR3 in amino acids: CASSTGGGDTQYF. DNA for the CDR3: TGTGCCAGCAGCACAGGGGGAGGGGATACGCAGTATTTT.

V is TRBV28 and J is TRBJ1-1, with TRBD1 matching 9 bases. The CDR3 is made up of 16 amino acids. Losses at the gene ends were 5 bases for V and 7 bases for J; bases not matched to a gene: 14. The germline V gene encodes CDR1 MDHEN and CDR2 SYDVKM. The CDR3 DNA reads TGTGCCAGCAGTCTGTGGGGCAACAGGGGGCGAAGTGAAGCTTTCTTT. This codes for CASSLWGNRGRSEAFF. The full variable domain, rest sourced from reference TRBV28 and TRBJ1-1, is DVKVTQSSRYLVKRTGEKVFLECVQDMDHENMFWYRQDPGLGLRLIYFSYDVKMKEKGDIPEGYSVSREKKERFSLILESASTNQTSMYLCASSLWGNRGRSEAFFGQGTRLTVV.

The J gene is TRBJ2-2, the V gene TRBV28; no definite D call. Germline V gives CDR1 MDHEN, CDR2 SYDVKM. V lost 1 base and J lost 5, with 5 bases in between. The CDR3 is made up of 13 amino acids. The CDR3 DNA reads TGTGCCAGCAGTTTATACAGAACCGGGGAGCTGTTTTTT. Translated, it gives CASSLYRTGELFF.

This chain links TRBV13 with TRBJ2-3, with a possible D match to TRBD2 (6 bases). Trimming removed 1 base at V and 4 bases at J, with 9 bases between. Germline lookup yields CDR1 PRHDT and CDR2 FYEKMQ (reference sequence). The CDR3 contains 14 residues. CDR3 region: CASSLEGGPDTQYF. DNA of the CDR3: TGTGCCAGCAGCTTAGAGGGAGGCCCAGATACGCAGTATTTT.

This sequence joins TRBV29-1 and TRBJ2-3; D may be TRBD1 (5 bases). The CDR3 is made up of 13 amino acids. Trimming removed 4 bases at V and 2 bases at J, with 10 bases between. Germline-derived CDR1 and CDR2 are SQVTM and ANQGSEA. CDR3 loop: CSVVRTTTDTQYF. For the CDR3, the DNA is TGCAGCGTTGTTCGGACAACCACAGATACGCAGTATTTT.

The V call is TRBV2, the J call TRBJ1-1; D is unclear. CDR3 length: 13 residues. Trimming pared 8 bases from V and 1 base from J, leaving 11 bases between. Per germline, CDR1 SNHLY and CDR2 FYNNEI. CDR3: CASFYRPNTEAFF. In nucleotides, the CDR3 is TGTGCCAGCTTCTACAGACCGAACACTGAAGCTTTCTTT.

CDR3 bases: TGTGCCAGTAGTCGAACAGGGGGCGTTATGAACACTGAAGCTTTCTTT. Translating gives CASSRTGGVMNTEAFF. The chain couples TRBV19 to TRBJ1-1; TRBD1 aligns across 9 bases. V was clipped by 5 bases and J by 0 bases; unmatched bases: 7. CDR3 length: 16 amino acids. The V gene's germline CDR1 is LNHDA and CDR2 SQIVND (reference sequence).

The V and J genes are TRBV20-1 and TRBJ2-7; D ambiguous. V lost 1 base, J lost 4 bases, and 5 bases lay in between. Germline CDR1 is DFQATT and CDR2 is SNEGSKA (reference sequence). The CDR3 totals 11 residues. This CDR3 is CSARAGYEQYF. CDR3 bases: TGCAGTGCTAGAGCCGGGTACGAGCAGTACTTC.

This chain joins TRBV6-5 and TRBJ1-1; TRBD1 matches at 9 bases. CDR1 is MNHEY and CDR2 is SVGAGI in the germline V gene. The CDR3 is 13 residues long. V trimming: 6 bases; J trimming: 4 bases; junction bases outside the gene matches: 3. CDR3 amino acids: CASSPQGATEAFF. DNA for the CDR3: TGTGCCAGCAGCCCACAGGGGGCCACTGAAGCTTTCTTT.

This chain joins TRBV7-9 and TRBJ2-3, with a possible D match to TRBD2 (7 bases). The germline V gene has CDR1 SEHNR and CDR2 FQNEAQ (reference sequence). The V gene lost 1 base and the J gene lost 8 bases, with 16 bases spanning the gap. The CDR3 is made up of 15 amino acids. The CDR3 region has the DNA TGTGCCAGCAGCTTAGAGCTTGGGGGGGCCCCTACGCAGTATTTT. It specifies CASSLELGGAPTQYF.